This T cell receptor (beta chain) was captured by sequencing in a study of blood T cell repertoires in COVID-19. This clone has just a few counts. The germline gives CDR1 MNHGY, CDR2 SAAAGT. CDR3 length equals 14 residues. The V and J ends lost 6 bases and 2 bases respectively, with 11 bases between them. Assay: immunoSEQ multiplex PCR; the TCRdb copy retains only in-frame clones and omits some. The sample consists of fewer than 350,000 clones, approximately 85% of them appearing once. The sequence was obtained from a man younger than 45 who had recovered from COVID-19. The rearrangement uses TRBV6-8 and TRBJ1-3, with D tentatively TRBD1 (6 bases). Sequencing was carried out using PBMCs or T cells enriched from blood (not recorded which). CDR3 nucleotides: TGTGCCAGCAGGGACAGTTTCCCTGGAAACACCATATATTTT. Translated, it gives CASRDSFPGNTIYF.